Given below is one TCR beta chain in context. Amplification used 60 Vbeta primers and 13 Jbeta primers. Authors' processing steps: Tens of millions of unique TCR beta chains, about 12 million shared, were counted in a later analysis. Profiled with immunoSEQ multiplex PCR; TCRdb holds only in-frame clones, not every one. The V and J calls and clone size are taken from that table; D and trimming were inferred from the DNA. The sample yields under 200,000 clones, roughly 76% seen once. The data were obtained in a study of cytomegalovirus exposure and HLA in healthy donors. At the level of the study: Falling in the Caucasian-associated ancestry cluster were approximately 86% of approximately 410 genotyped donors.

CDR3 length: 14 residues. V shed 1 base and J shed 2 bases, with 9 bases lying between them. The germline gives CDR1 GTSNPN, CDR2 SVGIG (reference sequence). This receptor was obtained from a male donor in good health and CMV-seronegative. V gene TRBV30 combines with J gene TRBJ1-5; D not certain. The specimen was PBMCs. The CDR3 sequence: CAWSAQTGNQPQHF. For the CDR3, the DNA is TGTGCCTGGAGTGCCCAGACTGGCAATCAGCCCCAGCATTTT.